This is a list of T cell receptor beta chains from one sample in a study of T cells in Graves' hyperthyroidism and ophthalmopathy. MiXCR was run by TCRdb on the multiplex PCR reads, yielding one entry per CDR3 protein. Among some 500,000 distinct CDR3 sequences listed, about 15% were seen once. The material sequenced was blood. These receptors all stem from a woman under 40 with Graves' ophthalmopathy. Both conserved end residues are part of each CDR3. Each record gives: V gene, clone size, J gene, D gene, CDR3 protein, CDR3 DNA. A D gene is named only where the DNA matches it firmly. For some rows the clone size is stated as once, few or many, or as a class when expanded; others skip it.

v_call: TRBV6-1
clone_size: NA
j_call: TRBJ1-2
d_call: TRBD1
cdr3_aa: CASSEIGTGYGYTF
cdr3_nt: TGTGCCAGCAGTGAGATTGGGACAGGCTATGGCTACACCTTC

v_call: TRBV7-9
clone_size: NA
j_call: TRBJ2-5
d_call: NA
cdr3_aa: CASQKDSQETQYF
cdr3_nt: TGTGCCAGTCAAAAGGACAGCCAAGAGACCCAGTACTTC

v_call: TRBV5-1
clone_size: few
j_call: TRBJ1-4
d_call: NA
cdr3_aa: CASNEAPNEKLFF
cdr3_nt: TGCGCCAGCAATGAGGCCCCTAATGAAAAACTGTTTTTT

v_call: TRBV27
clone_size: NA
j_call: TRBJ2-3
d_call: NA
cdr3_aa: CASSLRLAQDTQYF
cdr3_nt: TGTGCCAGCAGTTTAAGGCTAGCCCAAGATACGCAGTATTTT

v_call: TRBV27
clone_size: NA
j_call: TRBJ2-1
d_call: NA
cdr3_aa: CASSSGLGQFF
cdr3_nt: TGTGCCAGCAGTTCCGGACTGGGTCAGTTCTTC

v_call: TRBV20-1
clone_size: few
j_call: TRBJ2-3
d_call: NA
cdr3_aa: CSAPTGSGEDTQYF
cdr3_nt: TGCAGTGCTCCTACAGGGTCTGGTGAGGATACGCAGTATTTT

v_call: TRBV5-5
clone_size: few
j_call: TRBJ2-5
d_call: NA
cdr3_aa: CASSLVSTNVGETQYF
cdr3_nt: TGTGCCAGCAGCTTGGTTTCGACGAACGTCGGAGAGACCCAGTACTTC

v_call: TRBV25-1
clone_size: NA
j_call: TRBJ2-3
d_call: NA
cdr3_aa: CASSESNADTQYF
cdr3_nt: TGTGCCAGCAGTGAAAGCAACGCAGATACGCAGTATTTT

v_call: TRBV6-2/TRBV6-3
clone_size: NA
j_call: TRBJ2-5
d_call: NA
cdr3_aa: CASNRHIQETQYF
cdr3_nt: TGTGCCAGCAATAGACATATCCAAGAGACCCAGTACTTC

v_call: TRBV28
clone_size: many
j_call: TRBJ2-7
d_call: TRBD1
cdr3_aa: CASSSRVPGQGFYEQYF
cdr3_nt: TGTGCCAGCAGTTCCCGAGTCCCGGGACAGGGATTCTACGAGCAGTACTTC

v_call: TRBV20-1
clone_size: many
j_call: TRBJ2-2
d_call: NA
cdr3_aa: CSAMTGTDVGELFF
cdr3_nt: TGCAGTGCCATGACCGGGACTGACGTTGGGGAGCTGTTTTTT

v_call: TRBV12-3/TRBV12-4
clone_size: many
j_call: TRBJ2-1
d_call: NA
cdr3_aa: CASSFLVAEPTLNEQFF
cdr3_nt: TGTGCCAGCAGTTTTCTGGTAGCGGAGCCCACTCTCAATGAGCAGTTCTTC

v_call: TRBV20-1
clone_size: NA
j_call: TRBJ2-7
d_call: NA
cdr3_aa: CSARGPSRAYEQYF
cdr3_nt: TGCAGTGCTAGGGGGCCTAGCCGAGCCTACGAGCAGTACTTC

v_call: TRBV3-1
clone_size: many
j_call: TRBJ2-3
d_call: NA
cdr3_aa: CASSQVGQRANTQYF
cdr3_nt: TGTGCCAGCAGCCAAGTGGGACAGCGGGCGAATACGCAGTATTTT

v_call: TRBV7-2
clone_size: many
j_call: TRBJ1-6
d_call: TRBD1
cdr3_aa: CASGPLTGFSDSPLHF
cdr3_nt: TGTGCCAGCGGACCTTTGACAGGGTTCAGTGATTCACCCCTCCACTTT

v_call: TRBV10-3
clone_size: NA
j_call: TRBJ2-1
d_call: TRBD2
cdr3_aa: CAISLAGVGNEQFF
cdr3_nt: TGTGCCATCAGCTTAGCGGGAGTGGGAAATGAGCAGTTCTTC

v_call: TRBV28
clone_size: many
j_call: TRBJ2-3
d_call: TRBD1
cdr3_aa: CASSGSGTGLTDTQYF
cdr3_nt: TGTGCCAGCAGTGGATCCGGGACAGGACTCACAGATACGCAGTATTTT